This TCR beta chain was retrieved from a study of cytomegalovirus exposure and HLA in healthy donors. Study findings and constraints: Clusters of TCRs from the first cohort tended to co-occur in the roughly 120 validation repertoires (as a later analysis found).

The roughly 120-subject validation cohort, separate from the roughly 700-subject first cohort, included the donors. Here immunoSEQ multiplex PCR was the method, and the copy in TCRdb shows in-frame clones only, minus some. This table holds approximately 120,000 clones, 90% to 95% found once. Germline V gene sequence: CDR1 SGHRS, CDR2 YFSETQ. The CDR3 spans 16 residues. Trimming removed 2 bases at V and 3 bases at J, with 17 bases between. This clone showed up just once. Its specificity is not known. The sequenced material came from PBMCs. The chain links TRBV5-1 to TRBJ1-1; TRBD1 is a possible D gene (5 bases). This receptor was obtained from a woman younger than 30 in good health and CMV-seronegative. CDR3 bases: TGCGCCAGCAGCTTAACCACGACCCGGGGGTACACTGAAGCTTTCTTT. This gives the protein CASSLTTTRGYTEAFF.